These 19 T cell receptor beta chains came from one sample sequenced in a study of cytomegalovirus exposure and HLA in healthy donors. Both 60 Vbeta primers and 13 Jbeta primers went into the PCR. Profiling relied on immunoSEQ multiplex PCR, and the TCRdb table lists in-frame clones only, not all of them. The table has roughly 150,000 clones, 73% seen once. The sample consisted of PBMCs. Every receptor here comes from a woman aged 18 to 35 in good health and CMV-seropositive.

The J gene is TRBJ2-1, the V gene TRBV21-1; the table's D call of TRBD2 was not tested on the DNA. TRBV21-1 is marked as a pseudogene. The CDR3 has 16 residues. As DNA, the CDR3 is TGTGCCAGCAGCAAAGGCGCTAGCTGGCCCTACAATGAGCAGTTCTTC. Its translation: CASSKGASWPYNEQFF.

This clone was observed a single time. The V and J genes are TRBV6-5 and TRBJ2-1; 10 positions match TRBD1. From germline, CDR1 is MNHEY and CDR2 SVGAGI. The CDR3 length is 15 residues. The trim removed 7 bases at V and 8 bases at J, leaving 11 bases unmatched. CDR3 in DNA: TGTGCCAGCACCCGAGACAGGGGGCCTACACATGAGCAGTTCTTC. Residues: CASTRDRGPTHEQFF.

Details on this clone: At one end, the junction sequence differs from germline, possibly due to a read error. The chain recombines TRBV7-9 with TRBJ2-4; possible D gene TRBD1, 5 bases. Germline V gene data show CDR1 as SEHNR and CDR2 as FQNEAQ (reference sequence). This CDR3 contains 18 residues. The CDR3: CSSSPAENTRASKNIQYF. The CDR3 bases are TGTTCCAGCAGCCCCGCCGAAAATACCAGGGCAAGCAAAAACATTCAGTACTTC.

This sequence joins TRBV6-5 and TRBJ2-2; 8 bases are a match to TRBD1. This CDR3 has 15 amino acids. Germline V gene lookup returns CDR1 MNHEY and CDR2 SVGAGI. Trimming cost V 5 bases and J 1 base; bases outside gene matches: 3. The CDR3 nucleotides are TGTGCCAGCAGTCGGACAGGGAAGAACACCGGGGAGCTGTTTTTT. This translates into CASSRTGKNTGELFF.

This chain connects TRBV4-1 to TRBJ1-4; D gene unclear. This CDR3 region has 15 residues. With 1 base removed from V and 7 bases from J, the gap between germline ends came to 13 bases. Germline loops: CDR1 MGHRA, CDR2 YSYEKL. Written as DNA, the CDR3 is TGCGCCAGCAGCCAAGTTCAAGGCCGGGGTGAAAAACTGTTTTTT. Amino acids: CASSQVQGRGEKLFF.

The genes are TRBV7-8 and TRBJ1-1; D may be TRBD1 (6 bases). The germline V gene has CDR1 SGHVS and CDR2 FQNEAQ. The CDR3 has 13 residues. V lost 5 bases to trimming and J lost 2 bases, with 9 bases between them. Here the CDR3 reads CASSPGTNTEAFF. DNA of the CDR3: TGTGCCAGCAGCCCCGGGACAAACACTGAAGCTTTCTTT.

The chain carries TRBV7-6 and TRBJ1-3, with unresolved D. This CDR3 is 15 amino acids long. Trimming removed 2 bases from V and 3 bases from J, with 11 bases in between. Germline loops: CDR1 SGHVS, CDR2 FNYEAQ. CDR3 sequence (DNA): TGTGCCAGCAGCTTATGGGTCGGAGATGGAAACACCATATATTTT. It encodes CASSLWVGDGNTIYF.

For the CDR3, the DNA is TGTGCCAGCTTTGGGACATCATCGTACGAGCAGTACTTC. Amino acids: CASFGTSSYEQYF. The chain uses TRBV6-5 and TRBJ2-7, with D tentatively TRBD1 (6 bases). The V gene's germline CDR1 is MNHEY and CDR2 SVGAGI. This CDR3 has 13 residues. The ends were cut back, 8 bases at V and 4 bases at J, with 15 bases in the middle.

This clone was counted a few times. The V and J genes are TRBV5-4 and TRBJ1-1; D is possibly TRBD1 (5 bases). This CDR3 is 14 amino acids long. Trimming left V 3 bases short and J 2 bases short, with 11 bases between. Germline V gene sequence: CDR1 SGHNT, CDR2 YYREEE (reference sequence). As DNA, the CDR3 is TGTGCCAGCAGCTGGGGCGCAGGCAACACTGAAGCTTTCTTT. Amino acids: CASSWGAGNTEAFF.

CDR3 coding DNA: TGTGCCAGCAGCTCATCCCGACAGGGCAACTATGGCTACACCTTC. It codes for CASSSSRQGNYGYTF. This chain joins TRBV5-6 and TRBJ1-2; 7 bases are a match to TRBD1. Germline V gene lookup returns CDR1 SGHDT and CDR2 YYEEEE. The CDR3 extends over 15 amino acids. Losses at the gene ends were 3 bases for V and 2 bases for J; bases not matched to a gene: 7.

The V call is TRBV19, the J call TRBJ2-1; D is uncertain. Germline CDR1 reads LNHDA; CDR2 reads SQIVND (reference sequence). Trimming took off 3 bases at V and 5 bases at J, with 8 bases between the two ends. CDR3 length: 13 amino acids. The CDR3 reads CASSIFRDNEQFF. The CDR3 nucleotides read TGTGCCAGTAGTATCTTCCGGGACAATGAGCAGTTCTTC.

This clone was seen a single time. V is TRBV7-3 and J is TRBJ2-2, with TRBD2 as a possible D gene (5 bases). The CDR3 has 12 amino acids. V lost 5 bases and J lost 7, with 8 bases in between. From germline, CDR1 is SGHTA and CDR2 FQGTGA. CDR3 sequence (DNA): TGTGCCAGCAGCCGGGGTTACGGGGAGCTGTTTTTT. The encoded protein is CASSRGYGELFF.

This CDR3 is CASSLGSKNTEAFF. CDR3 bases: TGCGCCAGCAGCTTGGGAAGCAAGAACACTGAAGCTTTCTTT. The gene calls are TRBV5-1 and TRBJ1-1, with D uncertain. The V and J ends lost 0 bases and 1 base respectively, with 7 bases between them. CDR1 is SGHRS, CDR2 YFSETQ, per germline. The CDR3 contains 14 residues.

J is TRBJ2-2 and V is TRBV19; TRBD2 might be the D (6 bases). Germline V CDR1 and CDR2: LNHDA, SQIVND (reference sequence). The CDR3 is made up of 16 amino acids. Trimming took 3 bases from V and 1 from J, leaving 12 bases between them. The CDR3 here is CASSMGGLLNTGELFF. The CDR3, as DNA: TGTGCCAGTAGTATGGGGGGACTCTTGAACACCGGGGAGCTGTTTTTT.

The genes are TRBV29-1 and TRBJ1-4; D unclear. Trimming took off 5 bases at V and 8 bases at J, with 15 bases between the two ends. The germline gives CDR1 SQVTM, CDR2 ANQGSEA. The CDR3 spans 13 residues. This CDR3 is CSVYEGRAEKLFF. The CDR3 DNA is TGCAGCGTTTACGAAGGGAGGGCGGAAAAACTGTTTTTT.

The V gene is TRBV4-2, the J gene TRBJ2-1, with TRBD2 identical over 12 bases. The V gene's germline CDR1 is LGHNA and CDR2 YNFKEQ. This CDR3 comprises 17 residues. The trim removed 1 base at V and 2 bases at J, leaving 3 bases unmatched. CDR3 residues: CASSQAASGGAYNEQFF. DNA of the CDR3: TGTGCCAGCAGCCAAGCGGCTAGCGGGGGGGCCTACAATGAGCAGTTCTTC.

This sequence joins TRBV9 and TRBJ2-4, with TRBD1 as a possible D gene (7 bases). Germline V lookup: CDR1 SGDLS, CDR2 YYNGEE. Deletions cut 2 bases from V and 6 bases from J, with 12 bases between. This CDR3 has 14 residues. The CDR3 coding sequence is TGTGCCAGCAGCGTTGGAGGGGGCGGAAACATTCAGTACTTC. Translated, it gives CASSVGGGGNIQYF.

The chain is built from TRBV7-9 and TRBJ2-7; the D gene is possibly TRBD1 (5 bases). V lost 1 base to trimming and J lost 1 base, with 11 bases between them. CDR1 and CDR2 (germline): SEHNR, FQNEAQ (reference sequence). The CDR3 has 15 residues. CDR3 region: CASSLVDSVSYEQYF. The CDR3 region has the DNA TGTGCCAGCAGCTTAGTTGACAGTGTTTCCTACGAGCAGTACTTC.

This sequence joins TRBV6-5 and TRBJ1-2; D may be TRBD1 (6 bases). CDR3 length: 13 amino acids. V shed 5 bases and J shed 8 bases, with 15 bases lying between them. Germline V lookup: CDR1 MNHEY, CDR2 SVGAGI. The CDR3 nucleotides are TGTGCCAGCAGTCTACTTGGGGGCGGAGGCTACACCTTC. Residues: CASSLLGGGGYTF.